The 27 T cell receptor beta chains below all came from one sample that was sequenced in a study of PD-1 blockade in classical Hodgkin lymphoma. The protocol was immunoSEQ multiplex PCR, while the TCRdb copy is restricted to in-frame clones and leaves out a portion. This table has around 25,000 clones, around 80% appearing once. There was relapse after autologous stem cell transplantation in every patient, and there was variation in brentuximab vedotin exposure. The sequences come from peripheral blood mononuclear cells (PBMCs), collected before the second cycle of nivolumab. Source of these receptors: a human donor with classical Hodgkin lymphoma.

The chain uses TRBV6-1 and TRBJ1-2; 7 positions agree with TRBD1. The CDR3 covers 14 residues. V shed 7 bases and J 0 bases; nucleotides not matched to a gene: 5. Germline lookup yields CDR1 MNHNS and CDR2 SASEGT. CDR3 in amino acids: CASIPTGSNYGYTF. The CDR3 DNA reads TGTGCCAGCATCCCGACAGGGTCTAACTATGGCTACACCTTC.

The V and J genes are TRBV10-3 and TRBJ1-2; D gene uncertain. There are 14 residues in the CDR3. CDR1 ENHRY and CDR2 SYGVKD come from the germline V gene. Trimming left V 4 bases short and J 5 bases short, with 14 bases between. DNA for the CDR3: TGTGCCATCAGTGCAAGCGCCGAGACGTATGGCTACACCTTC. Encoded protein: CAISASAETYGYTF.

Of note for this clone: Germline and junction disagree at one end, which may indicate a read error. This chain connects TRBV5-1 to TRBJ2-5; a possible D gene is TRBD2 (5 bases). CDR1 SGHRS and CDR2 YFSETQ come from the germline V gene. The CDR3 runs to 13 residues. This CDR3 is CANSKDGKETQYF. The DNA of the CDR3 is TGCGCCAACAGCAAGGACGGGAAAGAGACCCAGTACTTC.

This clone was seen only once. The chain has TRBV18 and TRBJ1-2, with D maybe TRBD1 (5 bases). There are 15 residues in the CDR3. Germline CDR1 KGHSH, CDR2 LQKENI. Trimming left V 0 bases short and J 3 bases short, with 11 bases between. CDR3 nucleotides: TGTGCCAGCTCACCACCGACAGCCCTGCACTATGGCTACACCTTC. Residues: CASSPPTALHYGYTF.

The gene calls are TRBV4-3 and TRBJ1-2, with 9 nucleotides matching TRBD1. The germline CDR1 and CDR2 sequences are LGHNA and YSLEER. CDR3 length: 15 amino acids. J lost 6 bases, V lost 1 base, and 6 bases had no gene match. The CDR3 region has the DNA TGCGCCAGCAGCCAAGCTCCACAGGGGGCAAATGGCTACACCTTC. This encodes CASSQAPQGANGYTF.

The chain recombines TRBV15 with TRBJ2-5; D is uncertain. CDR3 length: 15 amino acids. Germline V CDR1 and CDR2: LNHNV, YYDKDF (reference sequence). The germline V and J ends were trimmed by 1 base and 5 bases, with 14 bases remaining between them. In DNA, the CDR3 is TGTGCCACCAGCAGAGTGAAGGCTTTCGACGAGACCCAGTACTTC. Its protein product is CATSRVKAFDETQYF.

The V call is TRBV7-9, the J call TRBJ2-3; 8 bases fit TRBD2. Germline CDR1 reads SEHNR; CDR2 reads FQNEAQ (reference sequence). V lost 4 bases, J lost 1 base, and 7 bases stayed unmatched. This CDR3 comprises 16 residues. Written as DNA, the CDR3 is TGTGCCAGCAGCTCCGGGGGGGCTGTTGGCACAGATACGCAGTATTTT. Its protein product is CASSSGGAVGTDTQYF. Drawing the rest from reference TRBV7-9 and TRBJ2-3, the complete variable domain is DTGVSQNPRHKITKRGQNVTFRCDPISEHNRLYWYRQTLGQGPEFLTYFQNEAQLEKSRLLSDRFSAERPKGSFSTLEIQRTEQGDSAMYLCASSSGGAVGTDTQYFGPGTRLTVL.

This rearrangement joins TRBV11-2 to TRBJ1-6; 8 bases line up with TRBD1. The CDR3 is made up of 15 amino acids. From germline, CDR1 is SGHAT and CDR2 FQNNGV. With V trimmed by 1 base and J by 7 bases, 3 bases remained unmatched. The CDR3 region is CASSLGGTGNSPLHF. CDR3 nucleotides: TGTGCCAGCAGCTTAGGTGGGACAGGCAATTCACCCCTCCACTTT.

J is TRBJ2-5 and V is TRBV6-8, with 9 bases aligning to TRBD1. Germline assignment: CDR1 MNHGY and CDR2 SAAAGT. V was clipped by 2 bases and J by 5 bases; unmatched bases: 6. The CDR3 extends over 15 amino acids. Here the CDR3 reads CASSYPKGQGETQYF. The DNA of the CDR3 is TGTGCCAGCAGTTACCCCAAGGGACAGGGTGAGACCCAGTACTTC.

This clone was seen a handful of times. CDR3 sequence reads: CASTLGQRPDTQYF. The CDR3, as DNA: TGTGCCAGCACTTTGGGCCAGAGGCCAGATACGCAGTATTTT. This chain connects TRBV2 to TRBJ2-3, with D unclear. Germline V gene sequence: CDR1 SNHLY, CDR2 FYNNEI. Trimming stripped 7 bases from V and 4 bases from J, with 15 bases between. The CDR3 runs 14 residues.

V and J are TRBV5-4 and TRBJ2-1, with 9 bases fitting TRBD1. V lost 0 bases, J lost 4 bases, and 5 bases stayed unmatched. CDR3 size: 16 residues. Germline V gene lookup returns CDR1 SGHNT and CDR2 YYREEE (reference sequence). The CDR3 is CASSLDTGGSYNEQFF. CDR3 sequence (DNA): TGTGCCAGCAGCTTGGACACAGGGGGCTCGTACAATGAGCAGTTCTTC. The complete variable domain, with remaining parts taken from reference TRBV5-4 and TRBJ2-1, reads ETGVTQSPTHLIKTRGQQVTLRCSSQSGHNTVSWYQQALGQGPQFIFQYYREEENGRGNFPPRFSGLQFPNYSSELNVNALELDDSALYLCASSLDTGGSYNEQFFGPGTRLTVL.

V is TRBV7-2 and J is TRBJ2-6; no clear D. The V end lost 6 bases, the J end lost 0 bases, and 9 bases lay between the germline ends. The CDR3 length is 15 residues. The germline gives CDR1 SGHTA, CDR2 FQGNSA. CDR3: CASRSRSSGANVLTF. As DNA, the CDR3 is TGTGCCAGCAGGAGCCGGAGCTCTGGGGCCAACGTCCTGACTTTC.

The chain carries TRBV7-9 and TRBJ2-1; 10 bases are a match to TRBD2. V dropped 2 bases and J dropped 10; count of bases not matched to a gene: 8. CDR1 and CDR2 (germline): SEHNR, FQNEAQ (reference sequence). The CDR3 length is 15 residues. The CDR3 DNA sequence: TGTGCCAGCAGCTTAAGCAGCGGGGGGGCCGGGGAGCAGTTCTTC. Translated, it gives CASSLSSGGAGEQFF.

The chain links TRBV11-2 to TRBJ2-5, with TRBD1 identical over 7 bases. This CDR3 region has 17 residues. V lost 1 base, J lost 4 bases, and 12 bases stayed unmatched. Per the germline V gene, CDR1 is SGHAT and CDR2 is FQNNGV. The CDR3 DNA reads TGTGCCAGCAGCTTAGGGGGATGGACAGGCACGGTAGAGACCCAGTACTTC. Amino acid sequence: CASSLGGWTGTVETQYF.

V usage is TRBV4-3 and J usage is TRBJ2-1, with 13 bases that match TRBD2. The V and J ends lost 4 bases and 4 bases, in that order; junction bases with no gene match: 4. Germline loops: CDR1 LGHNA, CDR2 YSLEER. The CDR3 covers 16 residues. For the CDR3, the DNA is TGCGCCAGCAGCCCGGGACTAGCGGGGAGTTACAATGAGCAGTTCTTC. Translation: CASSPGLAGSYNEQFF.

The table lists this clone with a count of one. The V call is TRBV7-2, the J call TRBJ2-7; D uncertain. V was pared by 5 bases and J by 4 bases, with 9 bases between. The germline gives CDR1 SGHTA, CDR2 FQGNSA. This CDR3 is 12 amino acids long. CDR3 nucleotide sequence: TGTGCCAGCAGCCCACAGTTATACGAGCAGTACTTC. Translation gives CASSPQLYEQYF.

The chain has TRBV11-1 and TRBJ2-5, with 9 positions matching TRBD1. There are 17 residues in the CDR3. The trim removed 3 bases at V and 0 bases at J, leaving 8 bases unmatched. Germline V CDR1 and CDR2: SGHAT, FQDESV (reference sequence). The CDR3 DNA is TGTGCCAGCAGCTTTGGACAGGGGAAGGTCGACCAAGAGACCCAGTACTTC. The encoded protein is CASSFGQGKVDQETQYF.

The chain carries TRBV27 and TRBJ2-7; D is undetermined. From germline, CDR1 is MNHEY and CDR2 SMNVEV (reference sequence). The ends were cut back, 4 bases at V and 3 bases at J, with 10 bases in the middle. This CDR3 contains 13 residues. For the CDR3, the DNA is TGTGCCAGCAGTTCTGACACCAGCTACGAGCAGTACTTC. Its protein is CASSSDTSYEQYF.

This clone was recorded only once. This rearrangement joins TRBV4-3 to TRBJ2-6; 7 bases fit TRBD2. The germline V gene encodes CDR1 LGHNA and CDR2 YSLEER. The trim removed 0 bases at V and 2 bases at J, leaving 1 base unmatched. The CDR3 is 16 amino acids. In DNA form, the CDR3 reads TGCGCCAGCAGCCAAGATGGGGGGGCTGGGGCCAACGTCCTGACTTTC. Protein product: CASSQDGGAGANVLTF.

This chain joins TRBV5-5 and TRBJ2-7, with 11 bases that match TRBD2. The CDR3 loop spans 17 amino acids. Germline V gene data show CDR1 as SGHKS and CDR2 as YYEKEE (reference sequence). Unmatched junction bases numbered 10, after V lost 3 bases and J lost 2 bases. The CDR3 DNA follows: TGTGCCAGCAGCTCCCCCCTAGCGGGGGGCTTGACCTACGAGCAGTACTTC. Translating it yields CASSSPLAGGLTYEQYF.

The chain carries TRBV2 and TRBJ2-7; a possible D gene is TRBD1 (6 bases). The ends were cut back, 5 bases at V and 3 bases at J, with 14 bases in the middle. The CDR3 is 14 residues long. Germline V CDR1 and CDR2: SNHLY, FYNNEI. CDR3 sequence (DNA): TGTGCCAGCAGTTTAACCGGGACAATCTACGAGCAGTACTTC. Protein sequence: CASSLTGTIYEQYF.

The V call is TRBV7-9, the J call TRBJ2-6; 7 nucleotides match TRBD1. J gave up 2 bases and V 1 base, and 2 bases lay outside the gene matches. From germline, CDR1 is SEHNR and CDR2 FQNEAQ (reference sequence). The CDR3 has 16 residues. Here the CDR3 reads CASSLGGQAGANVLTF. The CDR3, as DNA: TGTGCCAGCAGCTTAGGTGGACAGGCTGGGGCCAACGTCCTGACTTTC.

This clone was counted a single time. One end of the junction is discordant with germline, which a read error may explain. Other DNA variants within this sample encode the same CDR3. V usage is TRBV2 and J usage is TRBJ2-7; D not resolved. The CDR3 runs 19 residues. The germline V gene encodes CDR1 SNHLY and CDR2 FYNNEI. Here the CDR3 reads CASSEGFWARELSSYEQYF. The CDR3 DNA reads TGTGCCAGCAGCGAAGGTTTCTGGGCCAGAGAACTTTCCTCCTACGAGCAGTACTTC.

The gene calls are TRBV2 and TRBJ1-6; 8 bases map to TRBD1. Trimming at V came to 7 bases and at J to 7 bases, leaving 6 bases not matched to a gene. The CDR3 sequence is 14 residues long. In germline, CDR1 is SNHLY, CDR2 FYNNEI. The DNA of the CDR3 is TGTGCCAGCACCCCCGACAGGGGAAATTCACCCCTCCACTTT. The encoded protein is CASTPDRGNSPLHF.

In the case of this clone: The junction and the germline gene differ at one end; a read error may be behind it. The CDR3 region is CASRAGGRHRGAVF. In DNA form, the CDR3 reads TGTGCCAGCAGAGCAGGGGGTCGACACCGGGGAGCTGTTTTT. The V and J genes are TRBV28 and TRBJ2-2; 7 nucleotides align to TRBD1. This CDR3 comprises 14 residues. Germline CDR1 MDHEN, CDR2 SYDVKM. Using reference TRBV28 and TRBJ2-2 for the parts outside the CDR3, the full variable domain is DVKVTQSSRYLVKRTGEKVFLECVQDMDHENMFWYRQDPGLGLRLIYFSYDVKMKEKGDIPEGYSVSREKKERFSLILESASTNQTSMYLCASRAGGRHRGAVFGEGSRLTVL.

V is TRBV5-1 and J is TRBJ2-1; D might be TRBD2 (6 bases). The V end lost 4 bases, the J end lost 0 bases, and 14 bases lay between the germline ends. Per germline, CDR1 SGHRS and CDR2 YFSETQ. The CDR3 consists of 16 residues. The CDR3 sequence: CASSPRRERSYNEQFF. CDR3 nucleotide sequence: TGCGCCAGCAGCCCAAGGAGGGAGCGCTCCTACAATGAGCAGTTCTTC.

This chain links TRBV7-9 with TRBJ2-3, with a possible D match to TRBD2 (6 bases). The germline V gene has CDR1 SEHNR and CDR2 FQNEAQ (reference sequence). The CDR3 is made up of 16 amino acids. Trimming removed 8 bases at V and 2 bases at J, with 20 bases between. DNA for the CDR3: TGTGCCAGCGGGGGGTATCGGTACTCTTCCACAGATACGCAGTATTTT. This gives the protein CASGGYRYSSTDTQYF.